This T cell receptor (beta chain) was sequenced in a study of OX40 agonist ivuxolimab in advanced cancers. The wider study: Given to patients was ivuxolimab, an agonistic anti-OX40 (CD134) antibody.

The CDR3 runs to 12 residues. Germline V gene sequence: CDR1 SGHDT, CDR2 YYEEEE. Method: immunoSEQ multiplex PCR; TCRdb's copy keeps in-frame clones and lacks some. The sample records around 80,000 clones, over 75% being singletons. Comments on this clone: An end of the junction does not agree with germline; a read error may underlie this.

The chain uses TRBV5-6 and TRBJ2-7; D is possibly TRBD1 or TRBD2 (7 bases each). This TCR came from an adult with an advanced solid tumor such as melanoma, head and neck, liver or kidney cancer. The starting material was CD4+ or CD8+ T cells sorted from blood, obtained in a trial of the OX40 agonist ivuxolimab. The CDR3 protein is CASSLDRGLFDF. The CDR3 coding sequence is TGTGCCAGCAGCTTGGACAGGGGACTATTTGACTTC.